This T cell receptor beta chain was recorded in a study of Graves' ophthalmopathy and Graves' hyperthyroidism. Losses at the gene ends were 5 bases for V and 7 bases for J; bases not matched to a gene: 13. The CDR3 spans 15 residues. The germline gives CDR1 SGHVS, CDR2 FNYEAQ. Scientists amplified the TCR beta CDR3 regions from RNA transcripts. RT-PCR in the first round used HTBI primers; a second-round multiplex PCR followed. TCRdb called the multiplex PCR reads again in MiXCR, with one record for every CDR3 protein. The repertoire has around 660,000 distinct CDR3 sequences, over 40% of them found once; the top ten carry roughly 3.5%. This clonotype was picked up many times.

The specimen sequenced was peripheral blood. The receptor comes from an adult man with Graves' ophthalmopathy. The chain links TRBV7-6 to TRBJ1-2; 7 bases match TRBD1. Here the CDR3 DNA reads TGTGCCAGCAGCCTGTCCCCCCTGGGACAGAGTGGCTACACCTTC. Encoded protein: CASSLSPLGQSGYTF.